This T cell receptor beta chain was captured in a study of T cells in Graves' hyperthyroidism and ophthalmopathy. Across the whole study: Initial diagnosis, before any treatment, was when peripheral blood was collected.

CDR1 and CDR2 from the germline V gene are GTSNPN and SVGIG (reference sequence). Trimming stripped 0 bases from V and 2 bases from J, with 5 bases between. This CDR3 comprises 12 residues. The source material, RNA transcripts, was used to amplify TCR beta CDR3 regions. The TCR CDR3 first-round RT-PCR relied on the HTBI primer set. TCRdb used MiXCR to reprocess the multiplex PCR reads, holding one entry per CDR3 protein. The data show 550,000 to 600,000 distinct CDR3 sequences, with 16% seen just once and 18% held by the top ten. This clonotype was seen ten or more times. The sequenced sample consisted of blood. The receptor's source is a woman aged 18-30 years with Graves' hyperthyroidism. V and J are TRBV30 and TRBJ2-7; no firm D call. CDR3: CAWSVLTYEQYF. The CDR3 bases are TGTGCCTGGAGTGTACTCACCTACGAGCAGTACTTC.